This is a list of T cell receptor beta chains from one sample in a study of T and B cells in COVID-19 patients. TCRdb re-analysed the multiplex PCR reads in MiXCR, keeping a single row per CDR3 protein. The sample holds 22,000 or so distinct CDR3 sequences, over 25% seen once. Sequencing was done on a sample of blood. The receptors were gathered from a human donor who had recovered from COVID-19. The CDR3 runs from the conserved cysteine through the conserved F or W. A D gene is named only where the DNA matches it firmly. Clone size, where shown, is once, few, many, or a class for clones that have expanded.

V gene	J gene	D gene	clone size	CDR3 DNA	CDR3 protein
TRBV27	TRBJ2-1	TRBD2	.	TGTGCCAGCTCCGGGGGGGCACTCAATGAGCAGCTCTTC	CASSGGALNEQLF
TRBV30	TRBJ1-2	TRBD1	.	TGTGCCTGGAGTGTACAGACAGGGGATGGCTACACCTTC	CAWSVQTGDGYTF
TRBV29-1	TRBJ1-3	TRBD1	few	TGCAGCGTTGAAGGCCCGACAGGGGTCGGGGGAAACACCATATATTTT	CSVEGPTGVGGNTIYF
TRBV5-1	TRBJ2-5	.	few	TGCGCCAGCAGCTTAGTAGCGCAAGAGACCCAGTACTTC	CASSLVAQETQYF
TRBV18	TRBJ2-7	.	few	TGTGCCAGCTCAACACAGGAATCCTACGAGCAGTACTTC	CASSTQESYEQYF
TRBV20-1	TRBJ2-3	.	.	TGCAGTGCTAGAGAAAGCGGGACAGATACGCAGTATTTT	CSARESGTDTQYF
TRBV19	TRBJ2-1	.	medium-sized	TGTGCCAGTAGTCTGAGTGGAAGCTCCTACAATGAGCAGTTCTTC	CASSLSGSSYNEQFF
TRBV19	TRBJ1-2	.	many	TGTGCCAGTAGTGTATACAGGGTGGACGGCTACACCTTC	CASSVYRVDGYTF
TRBV27	TRBJ1-1	.	.	TGTGCCAGCAGTTTTAGGGTTGGGACTGAAGCTTTCTTT	CASSFRVGTEAFF
TRBV7-9	TRBJ2-7	.	.	TGTGCCAGCAGCCGCCAGGTGTCCTACGAGCAGTACTTC	CASSRQVSYEQYF
TRBV11-1	TRBJ1-6	.	.	TGTGCCAGCAGTCTCGTAGGGGGGAAGAATTCACCCCTCCACTTT	CASSLVGGKNSPLHF
TRBV18	TRBJ2-1	.	.	TGTGCCAGCTCACCCCAAGGTGCTGAGCAGTTCTTC	CASSPQGAEQFF
TRBV30	TRBJ1-4	.	.	TGTGCCTGGAGGCGGGGGGGTCCTAATAAAAAACTGTTTTTT	CAWRRGGPNKKLFF
TRBV18	TRBJ2-7	TRBD1	.	TGTGCCAGCTCAAAAGGGACAGGGGACTCCTACGAGCAGTACTTC	CASSKGTGDSYEQYF
TRBV6-5	TRBJ1-2	TRBD1	.	TGTGCCAGCAGGCCCCTCGGACAGGGGTATGGCTACACCTTC	CASRPLGQGYGYTF
TRBV6-5	TRBJ2-7	TRBD1	medium-sized	TGTGCCAGCACAACAGGGGGAGAGCAGTACTTC	CASTTGGEQYF
TRBV6-5	TRBJ2-2	TRBD1	medium-sized	TGTGCCAGCAGTGAACGGGCAGGGGGCGGCGGGGAGCTGTTTTTT	CASSERAGGGGELFF
TRBV5-4	TRBJ1-1	TRBD1	few	TGTGCCAGCAGTTTGGACAGGGGGCCAGGGAACACTGAAGCTTTCTTT	CASSLDRGPGNTEAFF
TRBV12-3/TRBV12-4	TRBJ1-4	.	few	TGTGCCAGCAGTTTCTCTTCAACTAATGAAAAACTGTTTTTT	CASSFSSTNEKLFF
TRBV6-6	TRBJ1-1	TRBD1	.	TGTGCCAGCAGTGCCCGGGACAGGGATCCTGAAGCTTTCTTT	CASSARDRDPEAFF
TRBV15	TRBJ1-4	.	many	TGTGCCACCAGCAGAGATACAGTTGAAAAACTGTTTTTT	CATSRDTVEKLFF
TRBV19	TRBJ1-2	.	few	TGTGCCAGCAGCCCATCCGGGATCCTAGCTAACTATGGCTACACCTTC	CASSPSGILANYGYTF
TRBV5-4	TRBJ1-6	.	.	TGTGCCAGCAGCTTAGTTATCGGGGATTCACCCCTCCACTTT	CASSLVIGDSPLHF
TRBV12-3/TRBV12-4	TRBJ1-6	TRBD1	.	TGTGCCAGCAGTTACTCGATTGTCAGGGGGAATTCACCCCTCCACTTT	CASSYSIVRGNSPLHF
TRBV27	TRBJ2-7	.	.	TGTGCCAGCAGTTCACAGGTCAACGAGCAGTACTTC	CASSSQVNEQYF
TRBV27	TRBJ1-4	.	few	TGTGCCAGCAGTTTATACTGGACAAACGGAAATGAAAAACTGTTTTTT	CASSLYWTNGNEKLFF
TRBV10-3	TRBJ2-7	TRBD1	few	TGTGCCATCAGTGACCCGACAGGGGGCGGTTACGAGCAGTACTTC	CAISDPTGGGYEQYF
TRBV12-3/TRBV12-4	TRBJ2-1	.	few	TGTGCCAGCAGCCCCAGTCCCCGGAGCTACAATGAGCAGTTCTTC	CASSPSPRSYNEQFF
TRBV27	TRBJ2-5	.	.	TGTGCCAGCAGTTCGCCCCCGTTTGAGACCCAGTACTTC	CASSSPPFETQYF
TRBV19	TRBJ1-3	.	.	TGTGCCAGTAGTATCGCGGGCAACTCTGGAAACACCATATATTTT	CASSIAGNSGNTIYF
TRBV27	TRBJ2-7	TRBD1	.	TGTGCCAGCCGGGCCTCCGGGACAGGGTTCTACGAGCAGTACTTC	CASRASGTGFYEQYF
TRBV30	TRBJ2-3	TRBD1	few	TGTGCCTGGAGCCGGGACAGGGGTCCAGATACGCAGTATTTT	CAWSRDRGPDTQYF
TRBV7-9	TRBJ2-1	TRBD2	.	TGTGCCAGCAGCTCGAAACCGGGACTAGAGTACAATGAGCAGTTCTTC	CASSSKPGLEYNEQFF
TRBV29-1	TRBJ2-7	.	medium-sized	TGCAGCGTTGTGGGGGTTTCCTACGAGCAGTACTTC	CSVVGVSYEQYF
TRBV29-1	TRBJ2-1	.	medium-sized	TGCAGCGTGCTGAAGGGGGTGTCTGGTGAGCAGTTCTTC	CSVLKGVSGEQFF
TRBV19	TRBJ1-2	.	few	TGTGCCAGTAGTATGGACAGCTTCTATGGCTACACCTTC	CASSMDSFYGYTF
TRBV19	TRBJ2-1	TRBD2	.	TGTGCCAGTACCTTGGGGTTAGCGGGAATCAATGAGCAGTTCTTC	CASTLGLAGINEQFF
TRBV12-3/TRBV12-4	TRBJ1-2	.	.	TGTGCCAGCAGCATAACAGGGTTTGGGTATGGCTACACCTTC	CASSITGFGYGYTF
TRBV6-1	TRBJ1-4	.	.	TGTGCCAGTAGAATGGGATCAACTAATGAAAAACTGTTTTTT	CASRMGSTNEKLFF
TRBV6-5	TRBJ1-2	TRBD1	.	TGTGCCAGCAGGCTGACAGGGAACTATGGCTACACCTTC	CASRLTGNYGYTF
TRBV30	TRBJ1-1	TRBD1	.	TGTGCCTGGAGCCTCGGACAGGGTGGAACTGAAGCTTTCTTT	CAWSLGQGGTEAFF
TRBV19	TRBJ2-6	.	medium-sized	TGTGCCAGTAGTATAGTTCAGGGGTCTGGGGCCAACGTCCTGACTTTC	CASSIVQGSGANVLTF
TRBV19	TRBJ2-7	TRBD2	medium-sized	TGTGCCAGTAGTACAGCTAGCGGGAGAGTGGGGGAGCAGTACTTC	CASSTASGRVGEQYF
TRBV6-1	TRBJ1-2	.	.	TGTGCCAGCAGGAAACCCGCGGGCATCTCCTATGGCTACACCTTC	CASRKPAGISYGYTF
TRBV13	TRBJ2-3	.	medium-sized	TGTGCCAGCAGCTTAGGATCCACAGATACGCAGTATTTT	CASSLGSTDTQYF
TRBV5-6	TRBJ2-2	TRBD1	.	TGCGCCAGCAGCCTCCCGGACAGGGGGGTATGGACCGGGGAGCTGTTTTTT	CASSLPDRGVWTGELFF
TRBV25-1	TRBJ2-6	.	once	TGTGCCAGCAGTGACCGGGCAGGGAAGAACTCTGGGGCCAACGTCCTGACTTTC	CASSDRAGKNSGANVLTF